The 30 T cell receptor beta chains reported below all come from one sample, sequenced in a study of spatial heterogeneity in lung cancer. TCRdb redid the calling of the 5' RACE reads with MiXCR, one entry per CDR3 protein. The sample yields about 70,000 distinct CDR3 sequences, nearly 9% seen once. As to time point: blood at routine non-recurrence follow-up after resection. Here the sequenced sample was PBMCs, taken at follow-up. These receptor sequences come from a female donor with early-stage non-small cell lung cancer.

This clonotype was detected many times. V and J are TRBV10-3 and TRBJ1-5; D uncertain. The germline V gene encodes CDR1 ENHRY and CDR2 SYGVKD. The CDR3 runs 12 residues. Trimming took off 6 bases at V and 6 bases at J, with 9 bases between the two ends. The CDR3 here is CAIRGEGQPQHF. As DNA, the CDR3 is TGTGCCATCAGGGGAGAAGGTCAGCCCCAGCATTTT.

As to this clonotype: A single base separates this from a much larger clone, so it may be a read error. The rearrangement uses TRBV20-1 and TRBJ2-3; 9 bases agree with TRBD2. Germline CDR1 is DFQATT and CDR2 is SNEGSKA (reference sequence). The CDR3 runs to 16 residues. The V gene end was trimmed by 1 base and the J gene end by 5 bases; junction bases not matched to a gene: 10. Written as DNA, the CDR3 is TGCAGTGCTAGAGTTCTTCCGCGGGAGGGCCGAGATACGCAGTATTTT. Amino acids: CSARVLPREGRDTQYF.

This clonotype was recorded at least ten times. This chain connects TRBV19 to TRBJ1-1; D gene uncertain. V was pared by 2 bases and J by 0 bases, with 10 bases between. The germline gives CDR1 LNHDA, CDR2 SQIVND (reference sequence). The CDR3 totals 15 residues. Here the CDR3 reads CASSIRHALNTEAFF. The DNA for the CDR3 is TGTGCCAGTAGTATAAGGCATGCCTTGAACACTGAAGCTTTCTTT.

This clonotype was found many times. The J gene is TRBJ2-1, the V gene TRBV6-5; D tentatively fits TRBD1 or TRBD2 (5 bases each). CDR1 is MNHEY and CDR2 is SVGAGI in the germline V gene. The CDR3 is made up of 18 amino acids. Trimming removed 7 bases from V and 10 bases from J, with 32 bases in between. CDR3 sequence reads: CASTLLEKLPRSGLEQFF. The CDR3 bases are TGTGCCAGCACATTACTTGAAAAGCTGCCTCGCTCGGGGCTCGAGCAGTTCTTC.

This clonotype was observed many times. This chain links TRBV5-1 with TRBJ2-1; no definite D call. V lost 4 bases and J 9 bases, leaving 11 bases between the germline ends. Germline V gene lookup returns CDR1 SGHRS and CDR2 YFSETQ. The CDR3 contains 12 residues. CDR3 coding DNA: TGCGCCAGCAGCCACCCTGGGCCTGAGCAGTTCTTC. This translates into CASSHPGPEQFF.

This clonotype appeared many times. The chain joins TRBV7-9 to TRBJ2-3; unclear D gene. CDR1 is SEHNR and CDR2 is FQNEAQ in the germline V gene (reference sequence). Trimming took 4 bases from V and 4 from J, leaving 6 bases between them. The CDR3 is 12 amino acids. For the CDR3, the DNA is TGTGCCAGCAGCTCCTATCCAGATACGCAGTATTTT. Protein product: CASSSYPDTQYF.

This clonotype came up many times. The genes are TRBV6-1 and TRBJ2-7; D remains ambiguous. Germline V gives CDR1 MNHNS, CDR2 SASEGT. The V end was cut by 8 bases, the J end by 2 bases, with 10 bases between. The CDR3 length is 12 residues. The CDR3 loop is CASGILTYEQYF. DNA for the CDR3: TGTGCCAGCGGAATACTTACCTACGAGCAGTACTTC.

This clonotype was seen a few times. The V call is TRBV3-1, the J call TRBJ1-6; D may be TRBD1 (6 bases). The V end was cut by 1 base, the J end by 10 bases, with 14 bases between. Germline values: CDR1 LGHDT, CDR2 YNNKEL (reference sequence). The CDR3 runs to 15 residues. The CDR3 is CASSQGSTGGSPLHF. The CDR3 DNA reads as TGTGCCAGCAGCCAAGGCTCGACAGGCGGGTCACCCCTCCACTTT.

This clonotype was recorded at least ten times. V and J are TRBV7-8 and TRBJ2-1; D unclear. CDR3 length: 15 residues. The germline gives CDR1 SGHVS, CDR2 FQNEAQ. V was clipped by 0 bases and J by 4 bases, with 10 bases between them. Written as DNA, the CDR3 is TGTGCCAGCAGCTTAGCTGAGAGTTGGTACAATGAGCAGTTCTTC. This gives the protein CASSLAESWYNEQFF.

This clonotype was found many times. The chain has TRBV18 and TRBJ2-1; D is undetermined. The germline gives CDR1 KGHSH, CDR2 LQKENI. Trimming left V 8 bases short and J 5 bases short, with 19 bases between. The CDR3 spans 15 residues. The CDR3 here is CASLRVVSGHNEQFF. In DNA form, the CDR3 reads TGTGCCAGCCTACGGGTCGTATCGGGCCACAATGAGCAGTTCTTC.

This clonotype was detected many times. The chain couples TRBV5-1 to TRBJ2-1, with TRBD2 matching 8 bases. Germline trimming cut 4 bases from V and 4 bases from J; bases unmatched to any gene: 7. CDR1 is SGHRS and CDR2 is YFSETQ in the germline V gene. The CDR3 is made up of 15 amino acids. The CDR3 here is CASSPPASGYNEQFF. CDR3 coding DNA: TGCGCCAGCAGCCCCCCCGCTAGCGGGTACAATGAGCAGTTCTTC.

This clonotype has only a few counts. This sequence joins TRBV7-8 and TRBJ1-1; a possible D gene is TRBD1 (5 bases). Germline lookup yields CDR1 SGHVS and CDR2 FQNEAQ. This CDR3 spans 10 amino acids. V lost 4 bases, J lost 8 bases, and 5 bases lay in between. The CDR3 loop is CASSYREAFF. DNA for the CDR3: TGTGCCAGCAGCTACAGGGAAGCTTTCTTT.

This clonotype was seen many times. The rearrangement joins TRBV5-4 to TRBJ2-7; 10 bases fit TRBD2. The CDR3 loop spans 15 amino acids. Germline values: CDR1 SGHNT, CDR2 YYREEE (reference sequence). J was trimmed by 2 bases and V by 5 bases; bases with no gene match: 7. The CDR3 loop is CASRPGLAEAYEQYF. CDR3 bases: TGTGCCAGCAGACCCGGACTAGCGGAGGCCTACGAGCAGTACTTC.

The chain links TRBV20-1 to TRBJ2-7; unclear D gene. Germline V lookup: CDR1 DFQATT, CDR2 SNEGSKA (reference sequence). The CDR3 has 14 residues. V lost 2 bases and J 4 bases, leaving 15 bases between the germline ends. This chain's CDR3 is CSARTETNRYEQYF. The CDR3 bases are TGCAGTGCTAGAACCGAGACAAATCGGTACGAGCAGTACTTC.

V usage is TRBV20-1 and J usage is TRBJ2-2, with D tentatively TRBD2 (5 bases). The germline CDR1 and CDR2 sequences are DFQATT and SNEGSKA (reference sequence). The CDR3 length is 13 residues. The germline V and J ends were trimmed by 1 base and 7 bases, with 10 bases remaining between them. CDR3 DNA sequence: TGCAGTGCTAGAGGGACTGACATCGGGGAGCTGTTTTTT. Its protein is CSARGTDIGELFF.

Only a few counts were recorded for this clonotype. This chain connects TRBV20-1 to TRBJ2-5, with TRBD2 as a possible D gene (6 bases). Between the trimmed V and J ends, which lost 5 bases and 1 base, there was a span of 14 bases. Germline V gene sequence: CDR1 DFQATT, CDR2 SNEGSKA (reference sequence). The CDR3 extends over 14 amino acids. The CDR3 DNA sequence: TGCAGTGCTCGAGCGGGCCAGGGCCAAGAGACCCAGTACTTC. Translating it yields CSARAGQGQETQYF.

There are a few counts of this clonotype. This chain connects TRBV7-6 to TRBJ2-1, with 7 bases identical to TRBD2. The CDR3 extends over 15 amino acids. CDR1 and CDR2 (germline): SGHVS, FNYEAQ. The J segment lost 9 bases and the V segment lost 3 bases, leaving 11 bases of the junction unmatched. The CDR3 DNA reads TGTGCCAGCAGCTTCTCTAGCGGCACCTCCGTTGAGCAGTTCTTC. Translation: CASSFSSGTSVEQFF.

V is TRBV20-1 and J is TRBJ2-3, with 12 bases matching TRBD2. V shed 2 bases and J 6 bases; nucleotides not matched to a gene: 6. The germline V gene encodes CDR1 DFQATT and CDR2 SNEGSKA (reference sequence). The CDR3 length is 15 residues. CDR3: CSARPSGRVGDTQYF. The CDR3 DNA reads as TGCAGTGCTAGACCTAGCGGGAGGGTCGGGGATACGCAGTATTTT.

This clonotype was seen many times. This chain joins TRBV5-1 and TRBJ2-2, with TRBD2 as a possible D gene (5 bases). The CDR3 spans 16 residues. V was cut by 0 bases and J by 2 bases, with 11 bases left in between. Germline CDR1 reads SGHRS; CDR2 reads YFSETQ. The CDR3 nucleotides read TGCGCCAGCAGCTTGGAAGGAGGCTCCAACACCGGGGAGCTGTTTTTT. As protein: CASSLEGGSNTGELFF.

The gene calls are TRBV5-1 and TRBJ2-7; TRBD1 or TRBD2 may be the D gene (6 bases each). The V end was cut by 0 bases, the J end by 6 bases, with 13 bases between. Germline V gene sequence: CDR1 SGHRS, CDR2 YFSETQ. The CDR3 sequence is 14 residues long. Here the CDR3 DNA reads TGCGCCAGCAGCTTGGTGGGGGGCGGAGGCGAGCAGTACTTC. It is translated as CASSLVGGGGEQYF.

The table lists this clonotype with many counts. The chain combines TRBV11-1 with TRBJ2-3, with TRBD1 matching over 7 bases. Per germline, CDR1 SGHAT and CDR2 FQDESV (reference sequence). Losses at the gene ends were 5 bases for V and 5 bases for J; bases not matched to a gene: 7. This CDR3 has 14 amino acids. CDR3: CASSQDRVGDTQYF. For the CDR3, the DNA is TGTGCCAGCAGCCAAGACAGGGTGGGAGATACGCAGTATTTT.

This clonotype was seen ten or more times. Here the CDR3 DNA reads TGTGCCAGCAGTGGAACTAGCGGGGGAGGAGAGACCCAGTACTTC. It encodes CASSGTSGGGETQYF. The chain joins TRBV25-1 to TRBJ2-5; TRBD2 matches 11 bases. The CDR3 runs 15 residues. The V segment lost 4 bases and the J segment 4 bases; nucleotides outside the gene matches: 5. Germline CDR1 and CDR2: MGHDK and SYGVNS.

This clonotype was seen at least ten times. This chain connects TRBV6-1 to TRBJ2-1; possible D gene TRBD2, 6 bases. The CDR3 runs to 15 residues. CDR1 and CDR2 (germline): MNHNS, SASEGT. V was shortened by 6 bases and J by 4 bases, with 16 bases between the two germline ends. The CDR3 DNA sequence: TGTGCCAGCAGCGCCGAACGGCGGGGATACAATGAGCAGTTCTTC. This gives the protein CASSAERRGYNEQFF.

This clonotype was seen once. V usage is TRBV6-2 or TRBV6-3 and J usage is TRBJ2-7; the match to TRBD2 covers 11 bases. Trimming removed 6 bases from V and 3 bases from J; junction bases left unmatched: 7. The CDR3 has 15 amino acids. Germline V gene lookup returns CDR1 MNHEY and CDR2 SVGEGT. CDR3 DNA sequence: TGTGCCAGCAGCCGGACCGGGACTAGCGGCTACGAGCAGTACTTC. This encodes CASSRTGTSGYEQYF.

Ten or more counts support this clonotype. This chain joins TRBV27 and TRBJ2-3; D remains ambiguous. The V gene lost 11 bases and the J gene lost 0 bases, with 18 bases spanning the gap. There are 15 residues in the CDR3. CDR1 MNHEY and CDR2 SMNVEV come from the germline V gene (reference sequence). CDR3 coding DNA: TGTGCCCCGCCTAACGGGCCCCTGAGCACAGATACGCAGTATTTT. Protein sequence: CAPPNGPLSTDTQYF.

This clonotype came up many times. V and J are TRBV21-1 and TRBJ1-1. TRBV21-1 is flagged as a pseudogene. The CDR3 has 8 residues. CDR3: CHGTEAFF. The CDR3 bases are TGCCACGGCACTGAAGCTTTCTTT.

This clonotype was picked up many times. This chain uses TRBV20-1 with TRBJ2-7, with TRBD2 matching over 9 bases. The V and J ends lost 0 bases and 7 bases, in that order; junction bases with no gene match: 13. The germline CDR1 and CDR2 sequences are DFQATT and SNEGSKA (reference sequence). This CDR3 contains 16 residues. In DNA form, the CDR3 reads TGCAGTGCTAGAGAGGGGGCGGCTAGCGGGACGGAAGAGCAGTACTTC. This gives the protein CSAREGAASGTEEQYF.

This clonotype showed up just a few times. This chain connects TRBV7-9 to TRBJ2-1; TRBD2 matches at 12 bases. Germline lookup yields CDR1 SEHNR and CDR2 FQNEAQ (reference sequence). V was pared by 2 bases and J by 4 bases, with 6 bases of the junction left unmatched. The CDR3 totals 17 residues. In DNA, the CDR3 is TGTGCCAGCAGCTTATCCTTCGGGACTAGCGGGTACAATGAGCAGTTCTTC. Translating gives CASSLSFGTSGYNEQFF. Looking up the rest from reference TRBV7-9 and TRBJ2-1 gives the full variable domain: DTGVSQNPRHKITKRGQNVTFRCDPISEHNRLYWYRQTLGQGPEFLTYFQNEAQLEKSRLLSDRFSAERPKGSFSTLEIQRTEQGDSAMYLCASSLSFGTSGYNEQFFGPGTRLTVL.

Many counts were recorded for this clonotype. This chain links TRBV12-3 or TRBV12-4 with TRBJ1-5, with D possibly matching TRBD1 (6 bases). This CDR3 contains 15 residues. Between the trimmed V and J ends, which lost 7 bases and 2 bases, there was a span of 15 bases. The CDR3 DNA reads TGTGCCAGCACCTTGAGGGGGATAGGCAATCAGCCCCAGCATTTT. It translates to CASTLRGIGNQPQHF.

The chain joins TRBV30 to TRBJ1-2, with D possibly matching TRBD1 (5 bases). In germline, CDR1 is GTSNPN, CDR2 SVGIG (reference sequence). This CDR3 is built from 13 residues. V lost 3 bases, J lost 4 bases, and 12 bases lay in between. The CDR3 DNA sequence: TGTGCCTGGAGCCCGGGACCGCCCTATGGCTACACCTTC. Protein: CAWSPGPPYGYTF.